The clone carrying this T cell receptor (beta chain) came up a few times. As yet, its antigen is unknown. The sample belongs to a study of human T cells and chemical hapten exposure. Study-wide background: Mainly, slight library volume differences in the pool made TCR yields vary.

Study conclusions and caveats: The number of TCRs above 1 in 1000 frequency did not change after DPC sensitization.

The CDR3 sequence is 15 residues long. Germline CDR1 is SGHRS and CDR2 is YFSETQ. V was pared by 3 bases and J by 2 bases, with 15 bases between. Time point described: pre-sensitization, week 0. The treatment was: therapeutic diphenylcyclopropenone sensitization with weekly scalp DPC. Sample donors consisted of patients with alopecia, aged 18 to 70 years, who were suitable for DPC. TCRdb re-called the RACE reads through MiXCR, storing one row per CDR3 protein. The table shows fewer than 150,000 distinct CDR3 sequences, with less than 15% occurring only once. Material: whole blood, obtained in connection with sensitization to the hapten diphenylcyclopropenone (DPC). The V gene is TRBV5-1, the J gene TRBJ2-7, with D perhaps TRBD2 (6 bases). This TCR derives from a woman between 18 and 29 years old with alopecia areata. Some clones in this sample may be carry-over from other donors' samples. CDR3 bases: TGCGCCAGCAGCTCCCGGGACTTCTCCACCTACGAGCAGTACTTC. This gives the protein CASSSRDFSTYEQYF.